The sequence of this T cell receptor beta chain was determined in a study of response to subunit inactivated influenza vaccine. Notes on the study in general: Researchers suggested that each seasonal influenza vaccination recruits few new T cells.

About this clonotype: Its antigen remains unidentified.

From the RT-PCR reads, TCRdb called clonotypes with MiXCR, one entry per CDR3 protein. Among 550,000 to 800,000 distinct CDR3 sequences, around 13% were seen once, and the ten largest hold around 7%. This CDR3 contains 19 residues. Trimming cost V 7 bases and J 6 bases; bases outside gene matches: 21. The chain recombines TRBV12-3 or TRBV12-4 with TRBJ2-2; 9 nucleotides line up with TRBD1. Material: PBMCs from blood, obtained 14 days before vaccination. The sequence derives from a man aged 45-65 years who received an inactivated influenza vaccine. CDR3 nucleotide sequence: TGTGCCAGCAAAATGGGGCGGGGACCGGGACAGGGAATCTCCGGGGAGCTGTTTTTT. This encodes CASKMGRGPGQGISGELFF.